The 28 T cell receptor beta chains presented below share a single source sample, sequenced in a study of post-analysis software for immune sequencing data. Unique molecular identifiers had been added to the TCR beta cDNA libraries. TCRdb reanalysed the PCR reads using MiXCR and keeps one entry per CDR3 protein. The sample includes fewer than 550,000 distinct CDR3 sequences, roughly 34% of them seen just once. These receptors have no identified antigens. Whole-study results and caveats: Comparison of patients with controls showed about 5 TRBV segments more frequent in patients, TRBV5-6, TRBV5-1 and TRBV20-1 among them.

The sequencing input was blood. All receptors derive from a girl aged 2-17 years with multiple sclerosis.

The rearrangement links TRBV7-6 to TRBJ2-7; D call uncertain. The V end was cut by 5 bases, the J end by 2 bases, with 10 bases between. CDR1 is SGHVS and CDR2 is FNYEAQ in the germline V gene. This CDR3 spans 13 amino acids. The CDR3 sequence: CASSVGTTYEQYF. CDR3 sequence (DNA): TGTGCCAGCAGCGTAGGTACTACCTACGAGCAGTACTTC.

This clonotype came up many times. The V gene is TRBV4-2, the J gene TRBJ2-1; 8 bases agree with TRBD2. J gave up 4 bases and V 0 bases, and 5 bases lay outside the gene matches. The CDR3 extends over 16 amino acids. Germline CDR1 reads LGHNA; CDR2 reads YNFKEQ. The CDR3 reads CASSQDPRGAYNEQFF. The CDR3 DNA reads TGTGCCAGCAGCCAAGATCCGCGGGGGGCATACAATGAGCAGTTCTTC.

The gene calls are TRBV6-5 and TRBJ1-1; 7 nucleotides line up with TRBD1. Losses at the gene ends were 5 bases for V and 11 bases for J; bases not matched to a gene: 17. CDR3 length: 15 amino acids. Germline CDR1 is MNHEY and CDR2 is SVGAGI. The chain's CDR3 is CASSAADRTGEVAFF. For the CDR3, the DNA is TGTGCCAGCAGTGCCGCGGATAGGACAGGAGAGGTTGCTTTCTTT.

In its sample, this clonotype was seen a few times. CDR3 DNA: TGTGCCAGCAGCCAAGAGGCCAGGGAAGTAGGTGGCTACACCTTC. As protein: CASSQEAREVGGYTF. V gene TRBV4-2 combines with J gene TRBJ1-2, with D tentatively TRBD1 (5 bases). V lost 0 bases and J 7 bases, leaving 15 bases between the germline ends. The V gene's germline CDR1 is LGHNA and CDR2 YNFKEQ. The CDR3 totals 15 residues.

The chain employs TRBV27 and TRBJ2-3, with D possibly being TRBD2 (7 bases). Looked up from germline, CDR1 is MNHEY and CDR2 is SMNVEV (reference sequence). This CDR3 contains 15 residues. V was cut by 7 bases and J by 4 bases, with 18 bases left in between. In nucleotides, the CDR3 is TGTGCCAGCAACCTGATGTGGGGGGGCGCAGATACGCAGTATTTT. Translation gives CASNLMWGGADTQYF.

This clonotype has a handful of counts. The V call is TRBV5-1, the J call TRBJ2-2; 10 bases fit TRBD2. The CDR3 runs to 16 residues. V lost 7 bases, J lost 4 bases, and 10 bases stayed unmatched. Germline CDR1 reads SGHRS; CDR2 reads YFSETQ. The CDR3 is CASPPTSGDFTGELFF. CDR3 nucleotides: TGCGCCAGCCCTCCTACTAGCGGGGATTTCACCGGGGAGCTGTTTTTT.

The chain uses TRBV20-1 and TRBJ2-4; weak D call: TRBD2 (7 bases). Trimming removed 5 bases at V and 7 bases at J, with 21 bases between. CDR1 and CDR2 (germline): DFQATT, SNEGSKA (reference sequence). The CDR3 extends over 15 amino acids. The CDR3 bases are TGCAGTGCTTACTGGACTGGGGGGGGGCAGAACATTCAGTACTTC. This translates into CSAYWTGGGQNIQYF.

Turning to this clonotype: This may be a read error: a much more frequent sequence differs by one nucleotide. The chain employs TRBV5-6 and TRBJ1-2; D may be TRBD1 (6 bases). Germline CDR1 is SGHDT and CDR2 is YYEEEE. Deletions cut 4 bases from V and 4 bases from J, with 11 bases between. The length of the CDR3 is 13 residues. The DNA of the CDR3 is TGTGCCAGCAGCATCGGACAGAGCTATGGCTACACCTTC. Translated, it gives CASSIGQSYGYTF.

This clonotype occurred a few times. J is TRBJ2-7 and V is TRBV5-5; the match to TRBD1 covers 8 bases. The germline gives CDR1 SGHKS, CDR2 YYEKEE (reference sequence). The length of the CDR3 is 16 residues. The J segment lost 3 bases and the V segment lost 4 bases, leaving 12 bases of the junction unmatched. CDR3 sequence (DNA): TGTGCCAGCAGCGAAAACCCCAGGGGGCGCGACTACGAGCAGTACTTC. This codes for CASSENPRGRDYEQYF.

The rearrangement links TRBV4-2 to TRBJ1-1; 7 bases map to TRBD1. The V and J ends lost 0 bases and 3 bases, in that order; junction bases with no gene match: 7. Looked up from germline, CDR1 is LGHNA and CDR2 is YNFKEQ. The CDR3 extends over 16 amino acids. CDR3 nucleotides: TGTGCCAGCAGCCAAGATCAGTCAGGGGGAGACACTGAAGCTTTCTTT. Translating gives CASSQDQSGGDTEAFF.

The CDR3 region has the DNA TGTGCCAGCAGCCTGGGGACTACATTATACGAGCAGTACTTC. Translation: CASSLGTTLYEQYF. The rearrangement joins TRBV3-1 to TRBJ2-7, with TRBD2 identical over 7 bases. The CDR3 consists of 14 residues. V lost 4 bases to trimming and J lost 4 bases; unmatched junction nucleotides: 7. Germline CDR1 is LGHDT and CDR2 is YNNKEL (reference sequence).

The genes are TRBV20-1 and TRBJ1-5; TRBD1 might be the D (5 bases). CDR1 and CDR2 from the germline V gene are DFQATT and SNEGSKA (reference sequence). V was cut by 3 bases and J by 6 bases, with 12 bases left in between. CDR3 size: 13 residues. DNA of the CDR3: TGCAGTGCTAGTCGAGCGGGGGGTCAGCCCCAGCATTTT. Protein product: CSASRAGGQPQHF.

This clonotype was counted between two and nine times. This chain connects TRBV29-1 to TRBJ2-7, with TRBD1 identical over 7 bases. The J segment lost 1 base and the V segment lost 6 bases, leaving 0 bases of the junction unmatched. CDR3 length: 11 residues. Looked up from germline, CDR1 is SQVTM and CDR2 is ANQGSEA. The CDR3 DNA reads as TGCAGCGTACAGGGGTCCTACGAGCAGTACTTC. Encoded protein: CSVQGSYEQYF.

The chain couples TRBV11-2 to TRBJ2-4, with 9 bases identical to TRBD1. The germline CDR1 and CDR2 sequences are SGHAT and FQNNGV. The CDR3 runs 14 residues. V was pared by 1 base and J by 6 bases, with 1 base of the junction left unmatched. The CDR3 region is CASSLVQGANIQYF. CDR3 DNA sequence: TGTGCCAGCAGCTTAGTACAGGGGGCAAACATTCAGTACTTC. Combining the CDR3 with reference TRBV11-2 and TRBJ2-4 gives the whole variable domain EAGVAQSPRYKIIEKRQSVAFWCNPISGHATLYWYQQILGQGPKLLIQFQNNGVVDDSQLPKDRFSAERLKGVDSTLKIQPAKLEDSAVYLCASSLVQGANIQYFGAGTRLSVL.

The genes are TRBV29-1 and TRBJ1-2, with D maybe TRBD1 (5 bases). V lost 6 bases, J lost 6 bases, and 23 bases lay in between. CDR3 size: 15 residues. In germline, CDR1 is SQVTM, CDR2 ANQGSEA. The CDR3 region is CSVDTTSRGEDGYTF. As DNA, the CDR3 is TGCAGCGTGGACACGACCAGTAGGGGCGAGGATGGCTACACCTTC.

This clonotype has more than one count but fewer than ten. This chain uses TRBV18 with TRBJ1-5; TRBD1 matches at 7 bases. This CDR3 region has 13 residues. Germline V CDR1 and CDR2: KGHSH, LQKENI. V trimming: 5 bases; J trimming: 5 bases; junction bases outside the gene matches: 3. The CDR3 loop reads CASSTQGYQPQHF. As DNA, the CDR3 is TGTGCCAGCTCAACACAGGGGTATCAGCCCCAGCATTTT. The whole variable domain, filled in from reference TRBV18 and TRBJ1-5, reads NAGVMQNPRHLVRRRGQEARLRCSPMKGHSHVYWYRQLPEEGLKFMVYLQKENIIDESGMPKERFSAEFPKEGPSILRIQQVVRGDSAAYFCASSTQGYQPQHFGDGTRLSIL.

A remark on this clonotype: A junction boundary mismatches the germline segment, possibly from a read error. The chain carries TRBV18 and TRBJ2-3, with D perhaps matching TRBD2 (6 bases). The CDR3 spans 16 residues. Germline-derived CDR1 and CDR2 are KGHSH and LQKENI. CDR3 sequence reads: CTSSPRRGENTDTQYF. CDR3 bases: TGTACCAGCTCACCAAGGAGGGGTGAAAACACAGATACGCAGTATTTT.

Remarks on this clonotype: This may stem from a read error, because a much larger clone lies one nucleotide away. The missing conserved phenylalanine or tryptophan at the end of this CDR3 makes a read error likely. This chain's CDR3 is CASSLSSGGETQYC. The CDR3 bases are TGTGCCAGCAGCTTATCTAGCGGGGGGGAGACCCAGTACTGC. The chain joins TRBV7-8 to TRBJ2-5, with 11 nucleotides matching TRBD2. Trimming at V came to 2 bases and at J to 5 bases, leaving 1 base not matched to a gene. Germline values: CDR1 SGHVS, CDR2 FQNEAQ. The CDR3 spans 14 residues.

V usage is TRBV7-8 and J usage is TRBJ2-5, with a possible D match to TRBD2 (6 bases). The CDR3 has 14 amino acids. The germline V gene has CDR1 SGHVS and CDR2 FQNEAQ. V lost 1 base, J lost 2 bases, and 8 bases lay in between. In DNA form, the CDR3 reads TGTGCCAGCAGCTTAGGGACTACACAAGAGACCCAGTACTTC. This translates into CASSLGTTQETQYF.

The V and J genes are TRBV29-1 and TRBJ2-4; 8 nucleotides line up with TRBD1. CDR3 length equals 14 residues. Germline trimming cut 6 bases from V and 2 bases from J; bases unmatched to any gene: 6. Germline values: CDR1 SQVTM, CDR2 ANQGSEA. CDR3 nucleotides: TGCAGCGTCGCCGGACAGGGACCCAAAAACATTCAGTACTTC. It is translated as CSVAGQGPKNIQYF. The full variable domain, completed using reference TRBV29-1 and TRBJ2-4, is SAVISQKPSRDICQRGTSLTIQCQVDSQVTMMFWYRQQPGQSLTLIATANQGSEATYESGFVIDKFPISRPNLTFSTLTVSNMSPEDSSIYLCSVAGQGPKNIQYFGAGTRLSVL.

Worth noting for this clonotype: Relative to the germline gene, one junction end is altered; a read error may explain this. CDR3 sequence: CATGLSGGAGNGQFF. DNA of the CDR3: TGTGCCACGGGGCTGTCCGGGGGGGCCGGCAATGGGCAGTTCTTC. The chain recombines TRBV24-1 with TRBJ2-1; TRBD2 aligns across 8 bases. The CDR3 consists of 15 residues. Germline V lookup: CDR1 KGHDR, CDR2 SFDVKD.

The V and J genes are TRBV12-3 or TRBV12-4 and TRBJ2-7; TRBD2 is a possible D gene (5 bases). Between the trimmed V and J ends, which lost 5 bases and 4 bases, there was a span of 21 bases. The CDR3 totals 16 residues. Written as DNA, the CDR3 is TGTGCCAGCAGTATCGGTCGGCGGGTATTCTTATACGAGCAGTACTTC. Its translation is CASSIGRRVFLYEQYF.

The chain employs TRBV7-9 and TRBJ2-2; D may match TRBD1 or TRBD2 (6 bases each). V gave up 5 bases and J gave up 0 bases, with 10 bases separating them. The CDR3 consists of 15 residues. Germline V gives CDR1 SEHNR, CDR2 FQNEAQ (reference sequence). In nucleotides, the CDR3 is TGTGCCAGCAGCCGAGGGGGGCCGAACACCGGGGAGCTGTTTTTT. It translates to CASSRGGPNTGELFF.

CDR3 region: CASSLEGAYYGYTF. DNA for the CDR3: TGTGCCAGCAGCTTAGAGGGGGCTTACTATGGCTACACCTTC. The rearrangement joins TRBV7-2 to TRBJ1-2; 7 nucleotides match TRBD1. J gave up 3 bases and V 1 base, and 2 bases lay outside the gene matches. CDR3 length: 14 amino acids. CDR1 and CDR2 (germline): SGHTA, FQGNSA.

The genes are TRBV18 and TRBJ1-2; 8 nucleotides align to TRBD1. This CDR3 comprises 16 residues. V was pared by 3 bases and J by 4 bases, with 10 bases of the junction left unmatched. Germline V CDR1 and CDR2: KGHSH, LQKENI. For the CDR3, the DNA is TGTGCCAGCTCACCGTCCGACAGGGGCTCGGCCTATGGCTACACCTTC. Amino acids: CASSPSDRGSAYGYTF.

V is TRBV7-9 and J is TRBJ2-1; D is uncertain. The ends were cut back, 2 bases at V and 5 bases at J, with 7 bases in the middle. The germline CDR1 and CDR2 sequences are SEHNR and FQNEAQ (reference sequence). The CDR3 spans 13 residues. The CDR3, as DNA: TGTGCCAGCAGCTTAAGAAAGCACAATGAGCAGTTCTTC. It translates to CASSLRKHNEQFF. The full variable domain, with the rest looked up from reference TRBV7-9 and TRBJ2-1, is DTGVSQNPRHKITKRGQNVTFRCDPISEHNRLYWYRQTLGQGPEFLTYFQNEAQLEKSRLLSDRFSAERPKGSFSTLEIQRTEQGDSAMYLCASSLRKHNEQFFGPGTRLTVL.

There are many counts of this clonotype. The CDR3 loop reads CSAPTPLAGAYQETQYF. CDR3 nucleotide sequence: TGCAGTGCTCCCACCCCCCTAGCGGGAGCCTACCAAGAGACCCAGTACTTC. The chain joins TRBV20-1 to TRBJ2-5; 10 positions agree with TRBD2. V was pared by 5 bases and J by 0 bases, with 12 bases of the junction left unmatched. Germline values: CDR1 DFQATT, CDR2 SNEGSKA (reference sequence). This CDR3 spans 17 amino acids.

This clonotype was picked up a small number of times. This rearrangement joins TRBV6-4 to TRBJ2-3; tentative D call: TRBD1 (5 bases). CDR1 is MRHNA and CDR2 is SNTAGT in the germline V gene. The CDR3 runs to 14 residues. Trimming cost V 2 bases and J 8 bases, with 14 bases left between them. The DNA of the CDR3 is TGTGCCAGCAGTGACCGGGCAGGGCAGGTTACGCAGTATTTT. Amino acids: CASSDRAGQVTQYF.